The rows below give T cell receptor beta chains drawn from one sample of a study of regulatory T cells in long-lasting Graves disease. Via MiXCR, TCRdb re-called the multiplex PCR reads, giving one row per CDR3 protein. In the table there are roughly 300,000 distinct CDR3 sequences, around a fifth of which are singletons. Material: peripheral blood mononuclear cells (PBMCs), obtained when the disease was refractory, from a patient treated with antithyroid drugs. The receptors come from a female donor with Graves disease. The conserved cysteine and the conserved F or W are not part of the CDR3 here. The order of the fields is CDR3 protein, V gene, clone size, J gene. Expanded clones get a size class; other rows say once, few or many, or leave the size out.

CDR3: ASSQDLTVYYEQY
V: TRBV14
size: NA
J: TRBJ2-7

CDR3: ASSVDPGSSYEQY
V: TRBV9
size: NA
J: TRBJ2-7

CDR3: ASSPARDTEAF
V: TRBV18
size: few
J: TRBJ1-1

CDR3: ASSLAASGGSYEQY
V: TRBV5-1
size: many
J: TRBJ2-7

CDR3: ASSLDPGFDTEAF
V: TRBV11-2
size: many
J: TRBJ1-1

CDR3: ASSSEGTQH
V: TRBV7-9
size: NA
J: TRBJ1-5

CDR3: ASRRGGQGLTEQY
V: TRBV12-3/TRBV12-4
size: many
J: TRBJ2-7

CDR3: ASRNPFTNTEAF
V: TRBV7-9
size: NA
J: TRBJ1-1

CDR3: ATSRIASGSYNEQF
V: TRBV15
size: few
J: TRBJ2-1

CDR3: ATAPVENYEQY
V: TRBV2
size: many
J: TRBJ2-7

CDR3: ASRSQGEEAYGYT
V: TRBV28
size: many
J: TRBJ1-2

CDR3: SGGGQGASIGLGQY
V: TRBV20-1
size: many
J: TRBJ2-7

CDR3: SVFVSTGAEGYT
V: TRBV29-1
size: many
J: TRBJ1-2

CDR3: ASSLDPGGTYGYT
V: TRBV5-5
size: many
J: TRBJ1-2

CDR3: ASCPINQPQH
V: TRBV19
size: few
J: TRBJ1-5

CDR3: ASSPLDKGNYGYT
V: TRBV19
size: many
J: TRBJ1-2

CDR3: SARVPGRYEQY
V: TRBV20-1
size: many
J: TRBJ2-7

CDR3: ASSYSPAPQGTQY
V: TRBV6-5
size: NA
J: TRBJ2-5

CDR3: ASSSHNPWGTQY
V: TRBV12-3/TRBV12-4
size: many
J: TRBJ2-5

CDR3: ASRVTGGATNEKLF
V: TRBV2
size: many
J: TRBJ1-4